This TCR beta chain appears in the sequencing data of a study of blood T cells in healthy people across ages. A word on this clonotype: The antigen is unknown. Compared with germline, one end of the junction differs, possibly owing to a read error.

Germline CDR1 is LGHNA and CDR2 is YSLEER. The CDR3 has 16 residues. Study-wide points: Donors of long life had a larger count of naive CD4+ cells and greater diversity than aged donors.

Then a second PCR, running about 6 to 11 cycles, was carried out with a sample-barcoded 5' primer and a J-beta primer mix. MiXCR was run by TCRdb on the 5' RACE reads, yielding one entry per CDR3 protein. The sample consists of about 1.5 million distinct CDR3 sequences, approximately 43% of them appearing once. The TCR sequence derives from a woman aged 18 to 35 in good health. Sequenced: blood. The chain joins TRBV4-3 to TRBJ1-5, with a weak D call TRBD1 (6 bases). The CDR3 spells CASSQDRGLGNQPQHF. CDR3 coding DNA: TGCGCCAGCAGCCAAGATCGGGGGCTAGGCAACCAGCCCCAGCATTTT.